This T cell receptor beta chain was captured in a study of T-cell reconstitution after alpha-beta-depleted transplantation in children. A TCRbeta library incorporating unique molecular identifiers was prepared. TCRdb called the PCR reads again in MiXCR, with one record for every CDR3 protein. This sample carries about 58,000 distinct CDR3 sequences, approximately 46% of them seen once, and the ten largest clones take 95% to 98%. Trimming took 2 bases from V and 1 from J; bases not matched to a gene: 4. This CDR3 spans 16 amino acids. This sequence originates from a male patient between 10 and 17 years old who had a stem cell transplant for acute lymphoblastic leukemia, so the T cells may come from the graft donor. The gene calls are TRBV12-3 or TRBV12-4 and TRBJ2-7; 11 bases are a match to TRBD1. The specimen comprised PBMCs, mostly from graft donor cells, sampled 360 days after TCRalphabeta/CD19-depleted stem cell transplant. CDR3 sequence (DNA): TGTGCCAGCAGTTTATGGGGGACAGGGGGTTCCTACGAGCAGTACTTC. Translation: CASSLWGTGGSYEQYF.